This TCR beta chain is drawn from a study of T cell responses to AZD1222 COVID-19 vaccine. Trimming left V 1 base short and J 11 bases short, with 8 bases between. This CDR3 contains 12 residues. CDR1 and CDR2 from the germline V gene are LGHDT and YNNKEL (reference sequence). Sequencing was performed with immunoSEQ multiplex PCR; in TCRdb, only in-frame clones are kept and a portion is missing. Among about 130,000 clones listed, about nine tenths were seen once. On this clone: This sample also contains other DNA sequences that code for the same CDR3.

The clonotype originates from an adult in good health. The V call is TRBV3-1 (or the pseudogene TRBV3-2), the J call TRBJ1-4; D ambiguous. Sequenced material: peripheral blood, taken on day 0 of AZD1222 vaccination. CDR3 DNA sequence: TGTGCCAGCAGCCAAGTGGGAGAGAAACTGTTTTTT. It yields the protein CASSQVGEKLFF.